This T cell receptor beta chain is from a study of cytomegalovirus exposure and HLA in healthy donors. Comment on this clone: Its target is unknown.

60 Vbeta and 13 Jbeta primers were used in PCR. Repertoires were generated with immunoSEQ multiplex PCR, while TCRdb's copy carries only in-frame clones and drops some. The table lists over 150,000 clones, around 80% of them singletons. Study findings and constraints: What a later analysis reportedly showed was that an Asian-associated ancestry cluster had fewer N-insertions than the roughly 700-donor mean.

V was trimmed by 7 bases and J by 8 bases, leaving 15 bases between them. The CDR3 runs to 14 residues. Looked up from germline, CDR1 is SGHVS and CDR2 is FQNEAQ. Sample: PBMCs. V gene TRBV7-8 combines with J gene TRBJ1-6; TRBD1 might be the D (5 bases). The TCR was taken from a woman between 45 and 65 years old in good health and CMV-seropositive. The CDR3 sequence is CASTPYGGDSPLHF. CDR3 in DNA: TGTGCCAGCACCCCTTATGGGGGGGATTCACCCCTCCACTTT.